Listed below are T cell receptor beta chains from one sample, sequenced in a study of T cells in Graves' hyperthyroidism and ophthalmopathy. TCRdb re-derived calls from the multiplex PCR reads in MiXCR, one entry per CDR3 protein. The profile shows over 350,000 distinct CDR3 sequences, about 18% of them singletons. Sample: blood. These receptors were collected from a man between 18 and 29 years old with Graves' ophthalmopathy. Each CDR3 is given with its conserved first and last residue. The order of the fields is clone size, V gene, J gene, D gene, CDR3 protein, CDR3 DNA. A D gene is named only where the DNA matches it firmly. Size is stated for part of the rows, as once, few or many counts, or as a class when the clone is expanded.

NA	TRBV6-2/TRBV6-3	TRBJ2-7	NA	CASTASAEGGGYEQYF	TGTGCCAGCACGGCGTCGGCGGAAGGTGGGGGCTACGAGCAGTACTTC
many	TRBV7-8	TRBJ1-1	NA	CASSPAPKAFF	TGTGCCAGCAGCCCTGCGCCTAAAGCTTTCTTT
few	TRBV6-1	TRBJ1-2	TRBD1	CASWTGRGYTF	TGTGCCAGCTGGACAGGGCGAGGCTACACCTTC
NA	TRBV7-2	TRBJ2-1	NA	CASSLTGEGYNEQFF	TGTGCCAGCAGCTTGACAGGGGAGGGGTACAATGAGCAGTTCTTC
many	TRBV7-9	TRBJ2-5	TRBD1	CASSSTGETWDQETQYF	TGTGCCAGCAGCTCGACAGGGGAGACATGGGATCAAGAGACCCAGTACTTC
many	TRBV5-5	TRBJ2-5	NA	CASRETGSPRETQYF	TGTGCCAGCAGGGAGACAGGTTCCCCCAGAGAGACCCAGTACTTC
many	TRBV24-1	TRBJ2-7	NA	CATSDKGTAPYEQYF	TGTGCCACCAGTGATAAGGGGACGGCCCCCTACGAGCAGTACTTC
NA	TRBV12-5	TRBJ2-5	NA	CASGLGVGGQETQYF	TGTGCTAGTGGTTTGGGCGTGGGGGGTCAAGAGACCCAGTACTTC
NA	TRBV20-1	TRBJ1-6	TRBD1	CSARGTGGITYNSPLHF	TGCAGTGCTAGAGGGACAGGGGGGATTACCTATAATTCACCCCTCCACTTT
many	TRBV10-3	TRBJ1-1	NA	CAVRNSLNTEAFF	TGTGCCGTCCGGAACTCACTGAACACTGAAGCTTTCTTT
few	TRBV3-1	TRBJ2-1	TRBD2	CASSQVSLAGGNEQFF	TGTGCCAGCAGCCAAGTAAGCCTAGCGGGGGGTAATGAGCAGTTCTTC
NA	TRBV24-1	TRBJ2-1	NA	CATSDQTGTRDHNEQFF	TGTGCCACCAGTGACCAAACCGGGACACGGGACCACAATGAGCAGTTCTTC
few	TRBV7-9	TRBJ1-1	NA	CASSFTEGHTEAFF	TGTGCCAGCAGCTTCACGGAGGGTCACACTGAAGCTTTCTTT
NA	TRBV6-1	TRBJ1-2	TRBD1	CASSLSGTGGDYGYTF	TGTGCCAGCAGCTTATCCGGGACAGGGGGGGACTATGGCTACACCTTC
few	TRBV28	TRBJ2-5	NA	CASSLNNNGETQYF	TGTGCCAGCAGTTTGAACAATAATGGAGAGACCCAGTACTTC
NA	TRBV9	TRBJ2-1	NA	CASSVAGGLGDEQFF	TGTGCCAGCAGCGTAGCGGGCGGGTTAGGGGATGAGCAGTTCTTC
many	TRBV4-1	TRBJ1-5	NA	CASSQDPGSYQPQHF	TGCGCCAGCAGCCAAGATCCAGGGAGCTATCAGCCCCAGCATTTT
once	TRBV6-4	TRBJ2-7	NA	CASSGSLAREQYF	TGTGCCAGCAGTGGCTCTCTGGCGCGGGAGCAGTACTTC